These 12 T cell receptor beta chains were all obtained from the same sample, sequenced in a study of T-cell memory formation after mild COVID-19. TCRdb called the 5' RACE reads again in MiXCR, with one record for every CDR3 protein. Found here are under 250,000 distinct CDR3 sequences, about 10% of them singletons; the top ten hold approximately 3%. Sequenced input: PBMCs or a T cell subset sorted from them (not recorded which). These receptors were obtained from a man aged 18 to 30 who had mild COVID-19 (a few samples of this study predate the infection). Cell type and time point are not known.

Only a few counts were recorded for this clonotype. The rearrangement uses TRBV7-2 and TRBJ1-3; D uncertain. The germline V and J ends were trimmed by 5 bases and 11 bases, with 16 bases remaining between them. This CDR3 is built from 13 residues. CDR1 is SGHTA and CDR2 is FQGNSA in the germline V gene. The CDR3 reads CASSDMQPIPIYF. CDR3 DNA: TGTGCCAGCAGCGACATGCAACCAATTCCCATATATTTT. Using reference TRBV7-2 and TRBJ1-3 for the parts outside the CDR3, the full variable domain is GAGVSQSPSNKVTEKGKDVELRCDPISGHTALYWYRQSLGQGLEFLIYFQGNSAPDKSGLPSDRFSAERTGGSVSTLTIQRTQQEDSAVYLCASSDMQPIPIYFGEGSWLTVV.

This clonotype was seen only a few times. The chain couples TRBV5-5 to TRBJ2-2; the match to TRBD1 covers 8 bases. The CDR3 totals 14 residues. The junction had 6 bases not matched to a gene; V was cut back by 6 bases and J by 5 bases. Germline lookup yields CDR1 SGHKS and CDR2 YYEKEE (reference sequence). The CDR3 bases are TGTGCCAGCATCCCCGGACAGGGTACCGGGGAGCTGTTTTTT. Amino acids: CASIPGQGTGELFF.

This clonotype was detected a few times. This sequence joins TRBV5-1 and TRBJ2-3, with TRBD2 matching 8 bases. The germline CDR1 and CDR2 sequences are SGHRS and YFSETQ. This CDR3 is 15 amino acids long. V lost 3 bases to trimming and J lost 7 bases; unmatched junction nucleotides: 10. The CDR3 is CASSWGAGGDHTQYF. The CDR3 region has the DNA TGCGCCAGCAGCTGGGGCGCGGGGGGCGATCATACGCAGTATTTT.

This clonotype showed up just a few times. V is TRBV7-8 and J is TRBJ2-5; D may be TRBD1 (5 bases). Germline V CDR1 and CDR2: SGHVS, FQNEAQ. The CDR3 runs 13 residues. V was pared by 4 bases and J by 5 bases, with 11 bases between. CDR3 nucleotide sequence: TGTGCCAGCAGCTACGACAGAGTGGAGACCCAGTACTTC. Amino acid sequence: CASSYDRVETQYF.

This chain uses TRBV29-1 with TRBJ1-2, with 7 positions matching TRBD1. The CDR3 covers 13 residues. Unmatched junction bases numbered 10, after V lost 6 bases and J lost 6 bases. CDR1 and CDR2 (germline): SQVTM, ANQGSEA. The CDR3 DNA follows: TGCAGCGTCTACCCCAATGGACAGGATGGCTACACCTTC. Translating gives CSVYPNGQDGYTF.

This clonotype was detected a few times. The J gene is TRBJ2-7, the V gene TRBV7-6, with no clear D. The V end lost 4 bases, the J end lost 0 bases, and 16 bases lay between the germline ends. Germline V gene sequence: CDR1 SGHVS, CDR2 FNYEAQ. This CDR3 is 16 amino acids long. The CDR3 here is CASSSAIGWSSYEQYF. In DNA form, the CDR3 reads TGTGCCAGCAGCTCGGCGATTGGGTGGAGCTCCTACGAGCAGTACTTC.

This chain joins TRBV12-3 or TRBV12-4 and TRBJ2-3; no firm D call. This CDR3 spans 15 amino acids. Trimming removed 1 base from V and 0 bases from J, with 8 bases in between. This CDR3 reads CASSLGRTSTDTQYF. The CDR3 region has the DNA TGTGCCAGCAGTTTAGGGCGTACTAGCACAGATACGCAGTATTTT.

The V gene is TRBV7-9, the J gene TRBJ1-5; possibly TRBD1 for D (5 bases). Deletions cut 4 bases from V and 9 bases from J, with 13 bases between. From germline, CDR1 is SEHNR and CDR2 FQNEAQ (reference sequence). The CDR3 sequence is 13 residues long. CDR3 sequence reads: CASSSQEDTPQHF. CDR3 coding DNA: TGTGCCAGCAGCTCACAGGAGGATACGCCCCAGCATTTT.

This clonotype was counted only a few times. The V call is TRBV5-1, the J call TRBJ2-5, with 10 bases fitting TRBD2. The length of the CDR3 is 14 residues. From germline, CDR1 is SGHRS and CDR2 YFSETQ. Trimming at V came to 4 bases and at J to 2 bases, leaving 2 bases not matched to a gene. DNA of the CDR3: TGCGCCAGCAGCGCTAGCGGGGGACAAGAGACCCAGTACTTC. Its protein product is CASSASGGQETQYF.

V is TRBV5-1 and J is TRBJ2-5; D assignment may be TRBD1 or TRBD2 (6 bases each). Germline CDR1 reads SGHRS; CDR2 reads YFSETQ. The CDR3 covers 16 residues. Trimming shortened V by 0 bases and J by 0 bases, and 12 bases separated the two germline ends. The CDR3 DNA reads as TGCGCCAGCAGCTTGGGAGGGGGGCCGGACCAAGAGACCCAGTACTTC. This encodes CASSLGGGPDQETQYF.

The chain is built from TRBV5-6 and TRBJ2-5; D not resolved. The CDR3 runs to 12 residues. Germline V gives CDR1 SGHDT, CDR2 YYEEEE. Trimming pared 0 bases from V and 7 bases from J, leaving 7 bases between. CDR3 nucleotides: TGTGCCAGCAGCTTGGTCGCTGGGACCCAGTACTTC. Translation: CASSLVAGTQYF.

This clonotype has a count of ten or more. V usage is TRBV5-1 and J usage is TRBJ2-7, with D perhaps TRBD1 or TRBD2 (5 bases each). Trimming stripped 4 bases from V and 0 bases from J, with 11 bases between. The germline V gene has CDR1 SGHRS and CDR2 YFSETQ. The CDR3 contains 14 residues. The CDR3 nucleotides read TGCGCCAGCAGCCCGGGGCAGGTCTCCTACGAGCAGTACTTC. This translates into CASSPGQVSYEQYF. The whole variable domain, remainder taken from reference TRBV5-1 and TRBJ2-7, is KAGVTQTPRYLIKTRGQQVTLSCSPISGHRSVSWYQQTPGQGLQFLFEYFSETQRNKGNFPGRFSGRQFSNSRSEMNVSTLELGDSALYLCASSPGQVSYEQYFGPGTRLTVT.